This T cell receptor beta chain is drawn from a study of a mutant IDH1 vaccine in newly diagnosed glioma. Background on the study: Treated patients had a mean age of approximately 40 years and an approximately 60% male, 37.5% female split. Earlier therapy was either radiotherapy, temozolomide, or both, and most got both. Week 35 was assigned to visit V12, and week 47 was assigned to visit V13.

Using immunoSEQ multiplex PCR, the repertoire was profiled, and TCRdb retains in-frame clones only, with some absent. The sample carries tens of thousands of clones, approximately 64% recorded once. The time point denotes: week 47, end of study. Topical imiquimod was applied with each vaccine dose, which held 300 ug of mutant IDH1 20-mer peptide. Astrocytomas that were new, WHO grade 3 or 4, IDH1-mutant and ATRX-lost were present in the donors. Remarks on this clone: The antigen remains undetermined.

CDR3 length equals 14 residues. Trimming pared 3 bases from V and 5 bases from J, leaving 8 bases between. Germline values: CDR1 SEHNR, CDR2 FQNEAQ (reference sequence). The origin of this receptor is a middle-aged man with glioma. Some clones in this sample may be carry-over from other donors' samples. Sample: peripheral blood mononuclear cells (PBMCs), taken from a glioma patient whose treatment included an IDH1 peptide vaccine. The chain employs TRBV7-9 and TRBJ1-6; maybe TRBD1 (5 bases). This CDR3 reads CASSFLQDNSPLHF. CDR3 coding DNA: TGTGCCAGCAGCTTCCTACAGGATAATTCACCCCTCCACTTT. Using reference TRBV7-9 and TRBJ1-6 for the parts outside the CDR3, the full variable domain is DTGVSQNPRHKITKRGQNVTFRCDPISEHNRLYWYRQTLGQGPEFLTYFQNEAQLEKSRLLSDRFSAERPKGSFSTLEIQRTEQGDSAMYLCASSFLQDNSPLHFGNGTRLTVT.